What follows describes a single T cell receptor (beta chain). The data are from a study of control samples from healthy donors and cancer patients. Some clones are missing from TCRdb's copy, which holds only in-frame ones; the method was immunoSEQ multiplex PCR. The sample carries roughly 120,000 clones, around 91% recorded once. V dropped 10 bases and J dropped 7; count of bases not matched to a gene: 11. Looked up from germline, CDR1 is ENHRY and CDR2 is SYGVKD. This CDR3 has 15 amino acids. This sequence originates from a woman aged 45-60 years with colorectal cancer. The sample taken for sequencing was PBMCs. The chain joins TRBV10-3 to TRBJ2-2; 11 positions match TRBD2. The CDR3 here is CATRALAGDLGELFF. CDR3 DNA: TGTGCCACTCGAGCACTAGCGGGAGATCTCGGGGAGCTGTTTTTT.